The TCR beta chain under discussion was sequenced for a study of cytomegalovirus exposure and HLA in healthy donors. Study-level findings and limits: Roughly uniform depth of sequencing across donors was assumed in presence/absence analyses. Productive status was seen about 90% or about 30% of the time for most TCR beta V segments in an earlier analysis.

This clone came up a few times. Its antigen is unidentified. Per germline, CDR1 MNHEY and CDR2 SVGAGI. With V trimmed by 7 bases and J by 4 bases, 11 bases remained unmatched. This CDR3 has 15 amino acids. 60 Vbeta and 13 Jbeta primers were used in PCR. Clones were read by immunoSEQ multiplex PCR, and TCRdb kept only the in-frame ones, dropping some. Here the sample spans approximately 150,000 clones, 82% being singletons. The receptor was isolated from a male donor in good health and CMV-seronegative. The sequenced sample consisted of PBMCs. The rearrangement joins TRBV6-5 to TRBJ2-3; 7 bases are a match to TRBD1. The CDR3: CASKETAGGPDTQYF. The CDR3 DNA follows: TGTGCCAGCAAAGAAACGGCAGGGGGTCCAGATACGCAGTATTTT.